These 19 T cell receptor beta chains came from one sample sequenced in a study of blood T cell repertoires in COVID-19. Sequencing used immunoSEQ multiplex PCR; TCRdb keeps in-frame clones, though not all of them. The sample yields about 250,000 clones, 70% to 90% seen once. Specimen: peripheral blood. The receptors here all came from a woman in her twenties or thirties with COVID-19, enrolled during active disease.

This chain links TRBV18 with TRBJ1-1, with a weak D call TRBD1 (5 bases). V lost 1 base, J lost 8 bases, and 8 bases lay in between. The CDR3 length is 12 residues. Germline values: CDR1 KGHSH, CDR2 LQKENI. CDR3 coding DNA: TGTGCCAGCTCACCACAGGGGATGGAAGCTTTCTTT. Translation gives CASSPQGMEAFF.

The chain's CDR3 is CASSSTGGPYQPQHF. The CDR3 nucleotides read TGTGCCAGCAGCTCAACCGGGGGACCTTATCAGCCCCAGCATTTT. J is TRBJ1-5 and V is TRBV5-6; tentative D call: TRBD1 (5 bases). V lost 3 bases and J 5 bases, leaving 15 bases between the germline ends. The germline gives CDR1 SGHDT, CDR2 YYEEEE. The length of the CDR3 is 15 residues.

For the CDR3, the DNA is TGTGCCAGCAGTGAAGAAGGGGGGGCGTGGGATACGCAGTATTTT. Protein product: CASSEEGGAWDTQYF. V and J are TRBV2 and TRBJ2-3; D is perhaps TRBD2 (7 bases). V lost 1 base and J lost 6, with 14 bases in between. Germline V lookup: CDR1 SNHLY, CDR2 FYNNEI. The CDR3 has 15 residues. The whole variable domain, filled in from reference TRBV2 and TRBJ2-3, reads EPEVTQTPSHQVTQMGQEVILRCVPISNHLYFYWYRQILGQKVEFLVSFYNNEISEKSEIFDDQFSVERPDGSNFTLKIRSTKLEDSAMYFCASSEEGGAWDTQYFGPGTRLTVL.

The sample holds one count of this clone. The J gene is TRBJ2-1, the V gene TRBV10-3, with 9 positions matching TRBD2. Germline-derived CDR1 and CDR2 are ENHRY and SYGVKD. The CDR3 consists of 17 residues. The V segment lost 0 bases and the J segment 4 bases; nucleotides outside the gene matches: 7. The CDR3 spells CAISESRREGRYNEQFF. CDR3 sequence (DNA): TGTGCCATCAGTGAGTCAAGGCGGGAGGGTCGGTACAATGAGCAGTTCTTC.

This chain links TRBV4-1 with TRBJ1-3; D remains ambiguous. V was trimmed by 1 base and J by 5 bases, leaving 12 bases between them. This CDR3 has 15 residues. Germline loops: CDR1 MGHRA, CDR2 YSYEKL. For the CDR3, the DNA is TGCGCCAGCAGCCAAGTATTCGGGAGGAGAAACACCATATATTTT. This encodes CASSQVFGRRNTIYF.

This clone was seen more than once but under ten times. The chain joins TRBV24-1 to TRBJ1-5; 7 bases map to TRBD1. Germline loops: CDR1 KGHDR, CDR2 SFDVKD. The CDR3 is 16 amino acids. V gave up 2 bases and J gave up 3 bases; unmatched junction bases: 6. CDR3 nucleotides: TGTGCCACCAGTGATTCTACAGGGGAACTCAATCAGCCCCAGCATTTT. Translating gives CATSDSTGELNQPQHF.

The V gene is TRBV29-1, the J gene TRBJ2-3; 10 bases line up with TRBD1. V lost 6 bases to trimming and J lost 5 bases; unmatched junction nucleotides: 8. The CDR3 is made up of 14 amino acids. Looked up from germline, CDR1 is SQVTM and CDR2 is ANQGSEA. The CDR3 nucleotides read TGCAGCGTCGCCCGCGGGACAGGGGAAGATACGCAGTATTTT. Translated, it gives CSVARGTGEDTQYF.

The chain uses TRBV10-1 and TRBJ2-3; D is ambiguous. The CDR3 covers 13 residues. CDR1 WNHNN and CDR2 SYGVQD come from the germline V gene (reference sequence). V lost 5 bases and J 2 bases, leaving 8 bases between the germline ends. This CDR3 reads CASSFLPTDTQYF. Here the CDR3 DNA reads TGCGCCAGCAGTTTTCTCCCCACAGATACGCAGTATTTT.

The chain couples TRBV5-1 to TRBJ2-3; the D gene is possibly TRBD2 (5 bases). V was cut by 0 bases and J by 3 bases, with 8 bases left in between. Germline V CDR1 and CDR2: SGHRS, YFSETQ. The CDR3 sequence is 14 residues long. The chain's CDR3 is CASSLGGPTDTQYF. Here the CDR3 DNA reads TGCGCCAGCAGCTTGGGAGGGCCGACAGATACGCAGTATTTT. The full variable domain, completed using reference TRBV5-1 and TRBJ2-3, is KAGVTQTPRYLIKTRGQQVTLSCSPISGHRSVSWYQQTPGQGLQFLFEYFSETQRNKGNFPGRFSGRQFSNSRSEMNVSTLELGDSALYLCASSLGGPTDTQYFGPGTRLTVL.

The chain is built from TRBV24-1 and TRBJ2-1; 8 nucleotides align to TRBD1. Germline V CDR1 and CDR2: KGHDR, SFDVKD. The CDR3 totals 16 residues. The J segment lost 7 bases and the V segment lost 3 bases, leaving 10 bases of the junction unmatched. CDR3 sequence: CATSDPRTGIMNEQFF. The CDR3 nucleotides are TGTGCCACCAGTGATCCCCGGACAGGGATAATGAATGAGCAGTTCTTC.

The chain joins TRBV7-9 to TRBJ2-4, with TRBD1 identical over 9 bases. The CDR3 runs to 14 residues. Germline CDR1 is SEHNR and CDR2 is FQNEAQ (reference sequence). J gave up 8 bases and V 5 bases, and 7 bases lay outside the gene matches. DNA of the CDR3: TGTGCCAGCAGCCACACAGGGGGCCGTGACATTCAGTACTTC. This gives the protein CASSHTGGRDIQYF.

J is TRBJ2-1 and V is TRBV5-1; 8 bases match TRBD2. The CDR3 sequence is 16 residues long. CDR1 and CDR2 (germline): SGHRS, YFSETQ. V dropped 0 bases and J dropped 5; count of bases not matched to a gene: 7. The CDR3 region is CASSLGTGGINNEQFF. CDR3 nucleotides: TGCGCCAGCAGCTTGGGTACGGGAGGGATTAACAATGAGCAGTTCTTC. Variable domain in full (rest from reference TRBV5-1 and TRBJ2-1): KAGVTQTPRYLIKTRGQQVTLSCSPISGHRSVSWYQQTPGQGLQFLFEYFSETQRNKGNFPGRFSGRQFSNSRSEMNVSTLELGDSALYLCASSLGTGGINNEQFFGPGTRLTVL.

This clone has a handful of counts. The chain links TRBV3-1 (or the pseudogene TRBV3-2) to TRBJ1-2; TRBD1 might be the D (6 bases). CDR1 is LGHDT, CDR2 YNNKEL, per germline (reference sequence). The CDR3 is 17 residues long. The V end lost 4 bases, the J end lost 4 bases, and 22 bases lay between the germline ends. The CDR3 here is CASSPALGGGGRYGYTF. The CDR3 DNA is TGTGCCAGCAGCCCAGCACTAGGAGGGGGGGGCCGCTATGGCTACACCTTC.

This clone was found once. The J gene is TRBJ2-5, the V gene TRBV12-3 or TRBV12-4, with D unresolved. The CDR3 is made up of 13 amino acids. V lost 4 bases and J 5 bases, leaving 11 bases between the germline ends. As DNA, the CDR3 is TGTGCCAGCAGTTCGCGCCCCAGGGAGACCCAGTACTTC. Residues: CASSSRPRETQYF.

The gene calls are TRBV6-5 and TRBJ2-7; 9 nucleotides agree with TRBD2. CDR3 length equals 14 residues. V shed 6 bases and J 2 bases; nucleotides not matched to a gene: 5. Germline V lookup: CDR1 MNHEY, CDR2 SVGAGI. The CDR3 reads CASRPAGGTYEQYF. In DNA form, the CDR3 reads TGTGCCAGCAGACCAGCGGGGGGAACCTACGAGCAGTACTTC.

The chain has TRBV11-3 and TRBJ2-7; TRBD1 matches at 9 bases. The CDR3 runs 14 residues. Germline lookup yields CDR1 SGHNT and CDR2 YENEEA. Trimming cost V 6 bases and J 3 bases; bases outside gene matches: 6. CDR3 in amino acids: CASSPGTGLYEQYV. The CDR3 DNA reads TGTGCCAGCAGTCCTGGGACAGGGCTCTACGAGCAGTACGTC.

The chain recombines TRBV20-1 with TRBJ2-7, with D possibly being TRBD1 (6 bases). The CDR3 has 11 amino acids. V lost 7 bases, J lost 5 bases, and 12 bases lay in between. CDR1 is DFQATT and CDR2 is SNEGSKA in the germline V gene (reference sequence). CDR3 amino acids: CSVTGTNEQYF. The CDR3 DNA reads TGCAGTGTCACAGGGACCAACGAGCAGTACTTC.

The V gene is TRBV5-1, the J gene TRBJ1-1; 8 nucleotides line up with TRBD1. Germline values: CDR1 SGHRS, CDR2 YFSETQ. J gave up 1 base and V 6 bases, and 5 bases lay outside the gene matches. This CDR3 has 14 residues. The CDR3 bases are TGCGCCAGCACCACCGGGACAGGGAACACTGAAGCTTTCTTT. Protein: CASTTGTGNTEAFF.

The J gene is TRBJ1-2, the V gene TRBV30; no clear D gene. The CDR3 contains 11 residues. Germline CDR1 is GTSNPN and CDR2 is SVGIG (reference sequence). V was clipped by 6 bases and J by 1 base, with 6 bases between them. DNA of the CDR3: TGTGCCTGCGGGGTTAACTATGGCTACACCTTC. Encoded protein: CACGVNYGYTF.